Sequencing of this TCR beta chain was carried out in a study of radiotherapy plus CTLA-4 blockade in lung cancer. Receiving focal radiation plus CTLA-4 blockade with ipilimumab were patients who had chemo-refractory metastatic non-small-cell lung cancer. Sequencing was performed with immunoSEQ multiplex PCR; in TCRdb, only in-frame clones are kept and a portion is missing. The data contain 90,000 to 100,000 clones, approximately 75% of them singletons. Of note for this clone: Its antigen is as yet unknown.

Germline lookup yields CDR1 SGHTA and CDR2 FQGNSA. CDR3 size: 14 residues. The V end was cut by 3 bases, the J end by 2 bases, with 7 bases between. General study results and limits: TCR clones of tumor origin grew in blood after radiotherapy plus ipilimumab. The best prediction of response reportedly came from early blood T cell clone dynamics, with interferon-beta.

Sequenced here: peripheral blood, sampled from a patient treated with radiotherapy plus ipilimumab. The receptor comes from a human donor with non-small cell lung cancer who had a partial response to radiotherapy plus ipilimumab. Some clones in this sample may be carry-over from other donors' samples. The rearrangement joins TRBV7-2 to TRBJ2-2; tentative D call: TRBD1 (6 bases). The CDR3 sequence: CASSLGHNTGELFF. The CDR3 DNA reads as TGTGCCAGCAGCTTGGGACATAACACCGGGGAGCTGTTTTTT.